This T cell receptor (beta chain) derives from a study of cytomegalovirus exposure and HLA in healthy donors. Study information: It was reported in a later analysis that the same platform had been used for the roughly 130 validation repertoires as for the roughly 650 first-cohort repertoires.

Measured with immunoSEQ multiplex PCR; TCRdb has only the in-frame clones, and not every one. The repertoire has roughly 250,000 clones, approximately 83% of them found once; the top ten carry around 1.2%. The donors were members of the validation cohort comprising 120 subjects, separate from the approximately 630-subject first cohort. General study results and limits: There were some public TCRs occurring in many donors, but most TCR sequences were rare. Subsequent analysis found a tendency for first-cohort TCR clusters to co-occur within the roughly 130 validation repertoires.

Comments on this clone: Antigen: not known.

CDR1 and CDR2 (germline): LNHDA, SQIVND (reference sequence). The CDR3 consists of 17 residues. V was clipped by 6 bases and J by 0 bases; unmatched bases: 10. The chain combines TRBV19 with TRBJ1-5; 8 bases match TRBD1. The source of this sequence is a woman in her thirties in good health and CMV-seropositive. Material for sequencing was PBMCs. CDR3 nucleotide sequence: TGTGCCAGTAGGGACAGGGTAGGGACTTATAGCAATCAGCCCCAGCATTTT. This encodes CASRDRVGTYSNQPQHF.